This T cell receptor beta chain was recorded in a study of Ad26.COV2.S vaccination and SARS-CoV-2 variants (dated by TCRdb to the early 2020s). Regarding the research as a whole: Donors in the vaccine arm were drawn from COV1001, a multicentre, randomized, double-blind, placebo-controlled phase I-IIa trial testing Ad26.COV2.S in healthy adults. Ad26.COV2.S was given intramuscularly at 5x10^10 or 1x10^11 viral particles, as a single shot or as two shots 56 days apart. Sequencing of the TCRbeta repertoire served to evaluate the specificity and breadth of SARS-CoV-2-reactive T cell receptors following Ad26.COV2.S vaccination. A total of around 32 samples were included in the TCR-sequenced set, comprising about 20 Ad26.COV2.S vaccine recipients, 5 placebo recipients and 8 SARS-CoV-2 convalescent individuals. Trial participants were randomized into five groups of five: low-dose or high-dose Ad26.COV2.S given once or twice, or placebo on both occasions. Throughout the experiments and outcome assessment, investigators stayed blinded to trial group allocation. Points the paper makes about the study in general: After vaccination, substantial breadth of spike-specific CD8+ and CD4+ T cell responses was reported. It was noted by the authors that total T cell responses may have been underestimated by the TCR breadth and depth analyses. Non-spike TCR breadth was comparable between vaccine and placebo recipients, consistent with the vaccine containing only spike. Spike-specific TCR breadth was higher in Ad26.COV2.S recipients than in placebo recipients (P = 0.0014). The study lacked the statistical power to compare responses across vaccine doses or regimens.

Details on this clone: This clone's antigen is unknown. No base quality values were provided; no much bigger clone lies one nucleotide off.

In the paper's terms, the treatment or condition label means: 15 to 20 received Ad26.COV2.S at low or high dose, single or two shots; 5 received placebo; per-sample allocation not given. Repertoires of vaccine and placebo recipients were sequenced from samples collected on day 63 after the first injection. Cohort 1b enrolled 25 or so adults aged 18-55 years at a single site in Boston, USA, between 29 July and 7 August 2020. Ad26.COV2.S consisted of a replication-incompetent adenovirus type 26 vector by which a prefusion-stabilized SARS-CoV-2 spike protein from the original Wuhan strain was expressed. The immunoSEQ Assay was the method used to sequence TCRbeta CDR3 regions. After extraction, genomic DNA underwent amplification by bias-controlled multiplex PCR, followed by high-throughput sequencing. On the study's bioinformatics: Collapsing and filtering of sequences were performed to quantify the absolute abundance of each unique TCRbeta CDR3 region. T cell fraction was estimated by normalization of TCRbeta template counts to usable DNA, with usable DNA being measured through amplification of reference genes present in all nucleated cells. Repertoire TCRs were annotated as SARS-CoV-2-specific when V gene, CDR3 amino acid sequence and J gene were exactly matched to a known reactive TCR set. The reference SARS-CoV-2 TCR set was obtained from MIRA and was filtered for enrichment in COVID-19-positive ImmuneCODE repertoires, whereby public or cross-reactive TCRs were removed. Using the MIRA antigens, annotated TCRs were further analysed by specific ORF or by position within an ORF. Breadth was defined as annotated unique rearrangements over total unique productive rearrangements; depth was the summed frequency of those rearrangements. Two-sided Wilcoxon rank-sum tests were applied when comparing TCR breadth between groups. TCRdb retrieved this table from immuneACCESS and kept in-frame rearrangements only. Not all clones are present; in checked studies, unresolved V genes account for under half, and no reason is known for the remainder. The V and J calls and clone size are taken from that table; D and trimming were inferred from the DNA. The sample profile shows over 300,000 clones; approximately 83% of them were found once. Around 7.3% of the sample rests with the top ten.

The V end loses 6 bases and the J end loses 10 bases, and a stretch of 10 bases separates them. CDR1 is given as MNHEY and CDR2 as SVGEGT, both from the germline V gene. The CDR3 runs 11 amino acids, cysteine and phenylalanine included. Of the read, only the CDR3 DNA is kept; its 33 bases are in frame from base 1. This specimen consisted of peripheral blood, obtained in a trial of Ad26.COV2.S vaccine versus placebo. The chain couples TRBV6-2 or TRBV6-3 to TRBJ2-1; the D segment could be TRBD2, given 5 matching bases. The TCR comes from a person aged 18-60 years who received the Ad26.COV2.S COVID-19 vaccine or a placebo. Read as DNA, the sequence is TGTGCCAGCAGCCCTCCGGGGGAGCAGTTCTTC. Its translation reads: CASSPPGEQFF.